This T cell receptor beta chain was documented in a study of CD8 T cells in Susac syndrome. Germline lookup yields CDR1 SQVTM and CDR2 ANQGSEA. The CDR3 spans 15 residues. Trimming removed 3 bases at V and 9 bases at J, with 21 bases between. Random hexamers were used to reverse transcribe about 0.5 to 1 ug of RNA. One entry per CDR3 protein, called by TCRdb with MiXCR from the immunoSEQ multiplex PCR reads. Counted here are 150,000 to 190,000 distinct CDR3 sequences, roughly 95% occurring once; the ten biggest clones make up 0.15%. Purification of the CD8+ and CD4+ T cells relied on negative isolation, and TEMRA cells underwent FACS enrichment.

The chain combines TRBV29-1 with TRBJ2-1; D gene ambiguous. Sequenced input: CD8+ T cells from PBMCs. This receptor was identified in a human donor with multiple sclerosis. The CDR3 coding sequence is TGCAGCGTTGAGTCGGTTCGGATGCTCGGACCTGAGCAGTTCTTC. Translated: CSVESVRMLGPEQFF.